These 13 T cell receptor beta chains originate from one sample sequenced in a study of blood T cell repertoires in COVID-19 (TCRdb year 2020). Library prep was done by the immunoSEQ multiplex PCR assay. In TCRdb, the immuneACCESS table is reduced to in-frame sequences with V and J assigned. These tables do not hold every clone; where another copy was compared, an unresolved V gene accounts for under half, and the others remain unexplained. The sample yields around 310,000 clones; approximately 89% were counted once. In total, the top ten clones hold approximately 13% of the sample. The sequencing input was peripheral blood. These receptor sequences come from a woman between 55 and 75 years old with acute or convalescent COVID-19.

The chain has TRBV27 and TRBJ1-6; D is possibly TRBD1 (6 bases). The V end was cut by 4 bases, the J end by 11 bases, with 12 bases between. This CDR3 is 13 amino acids long. Germline lookup yields CDR1 MNHEY and CDR2 SMNVEV (reference sequence). The CDR3 loop is CASSWDMATPLHF. In DNA form, the CDR3 reads TGTGCCAGCAGTTGGGACATGGCGACACCCCTCCACTTT.

This chain links TRBV10-3 with TRBJ2-1; possible D gene TRBD1, 5 bases. Germline values: CDR1 ENHRY, CDR2 SYGVKD. CDR3 length equals 11 residues. V gave up 6 bases and J gave up 8 bases, with 8 bases separating them. CDR3 sequence reads: CAIRDTHEQFF. The CDR3 DNA is TGTGCCATCAGGGACACCCATGAGCAGTTCTTC.

The rearrangement uses TRBV6-2 or TRBV6-3 and TRBJ1-1; TRBD1 matches at 12 bases. There are 17 residues in the CDR3. J gave up 0 bases and V 6 bases, and 8 bases lay outside the gene matches. Germline V gene lookup returns CDR1 MNHEY and CDR2 SVGEGT. The CDR3 reads CASSSRGQGALNTEAFF. The CDR3 bases are TGTGCCAGCAGCTCCAGGGGACAGGGGGCTTTGAACACTGAAGCTTTCTTT.

The rearrangement uses TRBV6-2 or TRBV6-3 and TRBJ2-7, with 7 bases that match TRBD1. V shed 2 bases, J shed 1 base, and the junction held 8 bases outside the gene matches. Germline values: CDR1 MNHEY, CDR2 SVGEGT. This CDR3 has 16 residues. CDR3 coding DNA: TGTGCCAGCAGTTACGAACGAGGGGGCTGGTCCTACGAGCAGTACTTC. This gives the protein CASSYERGGWSYEQYF.

The J gene is TRBJ2-7, the V gene TRBV27; 10 positions match TRBD1. Trimming took 2 bases from V and 6 from J; bases not matched to a gene: 4. The germline gives CDR1 MNHEY, CDR2 SMNVEV (reference sequence). The CDR3 extends over 14 amino acids. CDR3 residues: CASSLVGQGVEQYF. CDR3 DNA sequence: TGTGCCAGCAGTTTAGTAGGACAGGGGGTCGAGCAGTACTTC.

The chain recombines TRBV7-9 with TRBJ1-1; TRBD1 aligns across 8 bases. After removal of 4 bases from V and 2 bases from J, the junction contained 3 bases not matched to a gene. The CDR3 covers 14 residues. Germline V gene sequence: CDR1 SEHNR, CDR2 FQNEAQ (reference sequence). The CDR3 DNA follows: TGTGCCAGCAGCTCCGGGACAGGCAACACTGAAGCTTTCTTT. Translation gives CASSSGTGNTEAFF.

This sequence joins TRBV6-6 and TRBJ2-7; perhaps TRBD1 as D (6 bases). CDR1 and CDR2 from the germline V gene are MNHNY and SVGAGI (reference sequence). Trimming took 4 bases from V and 5 from J, leaving 12 bases between them. CDR3 size: 13 residues. The CDR3 DNA follows: TGTGCCAGCAGTTTTTACGGGACACACGAGCAGTACTTC. Protein: CASSFYGTHEQYF.

This chain connects TRBV7-9 to TRBJ2-1, with 10 bases aligning to TRBD2. The germline CDR1 and CDR2 sequences are SEHNR and FQNEAQ (reference sequence). The CDR3 has 15 residues. V dropped 2 bases and J dropped 7; count of bases not matched to a gene: 5. The chain's CDR3 is CASSLTIAGGNEQFF. Written as DNA, the CDR3 is TGTGCCAGCAGCTTAACTATAGCGGGAGGTAATGAGCAGTTCTTC. The whole variable domain, filled in from reference TRBV7-9 and TRBJ2-1, reads DTGVSQNPRHKITKRGQNVTFRCDPISEHNRLYWYRQTLGQGPEFLTYFQNEAQLEKSRLLSDRFSAERPKGSFSTLEIQRTEQGDSAMYLCASSLTIAGGNEQFFGPGTRLTVL.

This clone appeared once. The genes are TRBV6-1 and TRBJ1-3; 8 bases fit TRBD1. V dropped 3 bases and J dropped 2; count of bases not matched to a gene: 6. CDR3 length: 16 amino acids. Germline CDR1 is MNHNS and CDR2 is SASEGT. This CDR3 is CASSDHSTGAGNTIYF. The CDR3 bases are TGTGCCAGCAGTGACCACTCGACAGGGGCTGGAAACACCATATATTTT.

This clone has only a few counts. The chain combines TRBV12-3 or TRBV12-4 with TRBJ1-1; perhaps TRBD1 as D (6 bases). This CDR3 is built from 12 residues. The germline V and J ends were trimmed by 4 bases and 5 bases, with 8 bases remaining between them. The CDR3 DNA is TGTGCCAGCAGTTACAGGGATACTGAAGCTTTCTTT. Amino acid sequence: CASSYRDTEAFF.

This chain joins TRBV28 and TRBJ1-6; TRBD1 agrees at 10 bases. The CDR3 covers 15 residues. Germline CDR1 MDHEN, CDR2 SYDVKM. After removal of 6 bases from V and 9 bases from J, the junction contained 8 bases not matched to a gene. For the CDR3, the DNA is TGTGCCAGCAGGCTGACGGGACAGGGGAGTTCACCCCTCCACTTT. The encoded protein is CASRLTGQGSSPLHF.

The chain has TRBV9 and TRBJ2-1, with 9 bases fitting TRBD2. Germline values: CDR1 SGDLS, CDR2 YYNGEE. This CDR3 has 16 residues. Unmatched junction bases numbered 9, after V lost 0 bases and J lost 8 bases. The DNA of the CDR3 is TGTGCCAGCAGCGTAGGGGGCGGGAGGGCCGTCTATGAGCAGTTCTTC. Protein product: CASSVGGGRAVYEQFF.

The J gene is TRBJ1-1, the V gene TRBV5-1; TRBD1 matches at 8 bases. The V segment lost 0 bases and the J segment 3 bases; nucleotides outside the gene matches: 4. The CDR3 is made up of 15 amino acids. The V gene's germline CDR1 is SGHRS and CDR2 YFSETQ. CDR3 residues: CASSLAGQGHTEAFF. The CDR3 region has the DNA TGCGCCAGCAGCTTGGCTGGACAGGGACACACTGAAGCTTTCTTT.